The rows below give T cell receptor beta chains drawn from one sample of a study of immune cell composition in non-small cell lung cancer. The method was immunoSEQ multiplex PCR; TCRdb's version includes in-frame clones alone and lacks a portion of them. The table has some 9,200 clones, roughly two thirds seen once. Sequencing was carried out using lung tumor tissue. Receptor source: a human donor with non-small cell lung cancer. Each CDR3 is given without its conserved first and last residue.

V gene	J gene	CDR3 protein
TRBV11-2	TRBJ2-5	ASSSNRGAQETQY
TRBV19	TRBJ1-1	ASSNVRNTEAF
TRBV28	TRBJ2-7	ASSLLSGGNSYEQY
TRBV5-1	TRBJ1-4	ASSLRESRGEKLF
TRBV11-2	TRBJ2-5	ASSLVSGGAVETQY
TRBV11-2	TRBJ2-7	ASSPGPRPPNEQY
TRBV5-1	TRBJ2-7	ASSFDRDLYEQY
TRBV7-9	TRBJ2-1	ASSLDTGGANEQF
TRBV28	TRBJ1-3	ASSLVEGGWY
TRBV18	TRBJ1-2	ASSPSEDARIRGYT
TRBV19	TRBJ1-3	ASINFGSNSGNTIY
TRBV7-2	TRBJ1-4	ASSFGPGQGNEKLF
TRBV4-2	TRBJ1-5	ASSQDITGRPLQH
TRBV5-4	TRBJ2-7	ASSSAGSSEQY
TRBV19	TRBJ1-5	ASSRTGVNNQPQH
TRBV5-4	TRBJ1-1	ASTSNTEAF
TRBV7-8	TRBJ2-4	ASSFVPGQPQVDIQY
TRBV7-6	TRBJ2-1	ASSFRDRGRNEQF
TRBV11-3	TRBJ2-7	ASSSGSRVYEQY
TRBV11-3	TRBJ1-2	ASSAGGTRNYGYT
TRBV2	TRBJ2-5	ASSEDRVQETQY
TRBV30	TRBJ1-4	AWSVQAGQGEKLF
TRBV9	TRBJ2-3	ASSVEPLADTQY
TRBV28	TRBJ1-2	ASRTEIGGGDYGYT
TRBV6-5	TRBJ1-4	ASSVSGQTGGKLF
TRBV28	TRBJ2-2	ASSLGWLAGTGELF
TRBV18	TRBJ2-6	ASSPGDTGANVLT
TRBV5-6	TRBJ2-2	ASRLTGGAGELF
TRBV2	TRBJ1-2	ASTSNGYT
TRBV6-1	TRBJ2-3	ASSEVRTSTDTQY
TRBV29-1	TRBJ1-2	SVGTENYVGYT
TRBV5-4	TRBJ2-1	ASSWLGDEQF
TRBV13	TRBJ1-1	ASSLRQGGLGRLPEAF
TRBV7-6	TRBJ2-7	ASSLVEGGEQY
TRBV30	TRBJ1-1	AWGDRATEAF
TRBV6-1	TRBJ2-7	ASMDPGQGAYEQY
TRBV5-6	TRBJ2-3	ASNLRLDDSTDTQY
TRBV9	TRBJ1-1	ASRPMAGTEAF
TRBV7-8	TRBJ1-1	ASSAIQGSTEAF
TRBV29-1	TRBJ1-4	SVDTGTNEKLF
TRBV7-2	TRBJ2-7	ASSLRAGDPYEQY
TRBV4-1	TRBJ2-1	ASSQDGTPYNEQF
TRBV9	TRBJ1-4	ASSVGGGTNEKLF
TRBV7-3	TRBJ1-6	ASSLGIANSPLH
TRBV6-4	TRBJ1-6	ASTIMGQGVNSPLH
TRBV19	TRBJ1-5	ASSIDQSGQPQH
TRBV6-1	TRBJ1-1	ASSTGGWAF
TRBV6-1	TRBJ2-7	ASSEGGHYEQY
TRBV11-2	TRBJ2-1	ASSTRLAGGLYEQF
TRBV28	TRBJ2-5	ASTPSGGQETQY
TRBV30	TRBJ1-5	AWSVFPPGGADQPQH
TRBV4-2	TRBJ2-1	ASSLGLAGGQNEQF
TRBV7-8	TRBJ1-2	ASSPGANSGYT
TRBV9	TRBJ2-1	ASSAGQYNEQF
TRBV27	TRBJ1-6	ASKQPVAGGRNSPLH
TRBV19	TRBJ1-4	ASSLSVATSGLF
TRBV7-3	TRBJ2-3	ASSRGEHLSTDTQY
TRBV6-8	TRBJ1-4	ASSGQGFDEEKLF
TRBV9	TRBJ1-5	ASSATGGNQPQH